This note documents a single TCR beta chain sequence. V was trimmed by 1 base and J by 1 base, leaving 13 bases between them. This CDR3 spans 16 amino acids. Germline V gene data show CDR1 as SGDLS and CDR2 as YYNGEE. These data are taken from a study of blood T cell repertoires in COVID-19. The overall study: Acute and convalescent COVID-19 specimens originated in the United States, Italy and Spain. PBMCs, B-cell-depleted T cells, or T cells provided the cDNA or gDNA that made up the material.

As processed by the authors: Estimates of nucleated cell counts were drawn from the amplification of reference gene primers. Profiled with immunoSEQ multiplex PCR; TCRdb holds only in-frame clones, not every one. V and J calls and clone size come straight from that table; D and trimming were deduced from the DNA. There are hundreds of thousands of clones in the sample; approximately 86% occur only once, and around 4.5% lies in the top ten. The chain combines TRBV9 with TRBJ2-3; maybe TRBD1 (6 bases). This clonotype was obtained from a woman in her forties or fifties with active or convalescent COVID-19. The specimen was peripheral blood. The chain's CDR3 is CASSVMSAGGTDTQYF. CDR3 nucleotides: TGTGCCAGCAGCGTAATGTCAGCAGGGGGCACAGATACGCAGTATTTT.